The T cell receptor (beta chain) described here comes from a study of blood T cell repertoires in COVID-19. Looking at the study overall: The origin of the acute and convalescent COVID-19 samples was the United States, Italy and Spain. T cells, B-cell-depleted T cells, or PBMCs supplied cDNA or gDNA.

Authors' data handling: Nucleated cell counts were estimated from reference gene primer amplification. Here immunoSEQ multiplex PCR was the method, and the copy in TCRdb shows in-frame clones only, minus some. V, J and clone size were drawn from that table, and D and trimming were deduced from the DNA. Here the sample spans about 140,000 clones, around 86% being singletons. Looked up from germline, CDR1 is SGHRS and CDR2 is YFSETQ. This CDR3 is built from 15 residues. Trimming took off 0 bases at V and 10 bases at J, with 14 bases between the two ends. The chain couples TRBV5-1 to TRBJ1-6; perhaps TRBD1 as D (6 bases). The sequencing sample was made of peripheral blood. This TCR derives from a human donor in a cohort sampled during active COVID-19. The CDR3 sequence: CASSLAGGGRSPLHF. CDR3 bases: TGCGCCAGCAGCTTGGCCGGCGGGGGCAGGTCACCCCTCCACTTT.